This T cell receptor (beta chain) was observed in a study of T cells after yellow fever vaccination. Study-level results: Bulk-population clonotypes that are abundant could appear as contaminants in FACS-sorted repertoires.

This clonotype was recorded a few times. Its antigen is currently unknown. 5'RACE template switching generated TCR cDNA, adding a universal primer site and UMIs. MiXCR, run by TCRdb on the 5' RACE reads, gives a single entry per CDR3 protein. The sample comprises just over 300,000 distinct CDR3 sequences, around 3.6% of which are singletons, and about a quarter rests with the top ten. CDR1 and CDR2 (germline): DFQATT, SNEGSKA (reference sequence). The V and J ends lost 5 bases and 4 bases respectively, with 8 bases between them. The CDR3 length is 12 residues. This receptor was obtained from a man younger than 35 who received the YFV17D yellow fever vaccine. The J gene is TRBJ2-2, the V gene TRBV20-1, with D tentatively TRBD1 or TRBD2 (5 bases each). The sample in question was PBMCs, obtained on the day of the yellow fever booster vaccination. CDR3 bases: TGCAGTGCTGGGACGGGCACCGGGGAGCTGTTTTTT. Amino acids: CSAGTGTGELFF.